The T cell receptor (beta chain) under discussion was sequenced for a study of blood T cells in healthy people across ages. With a J-beta primer mix and a sample-barcoded 5' primer, a second PCR ran about 7 to 12 cycles. TCRdb fed the 5' RACE reads into MiXCR, producing one record per CDR3 protein. The data contain over a million distinct CDR3 sequences, around 40% of them singletons. V lost 3 bases and J 4 bases, leaving 12 bases between the germline ends. This CDR3 comprises 13 residues. Germline lookup yields CDR1 SQVTM and CDR2 ANQGSEA. This TCR derives from a young woman in good health. The material sequenced was blood. The chain is built from TRBV29-1 and TRBJ1-2; D unresolved. CDR3 residues: CSVDVGRLYGYTF. In nucleotides, the CDR3 is TGCAGCGTTGACGTGGGTCGACTCTATGGCTACACCTTC.